These T cell receptor beta chains were read from a single sample in a study of beta chain features in type 1 diabetes. TCRdb's table, derived via immunoSEQ multiplex PCR, lists solely in-frame clones and lacks some. In the table there are around 160,000 clones, roughly 50% of which are singletons. The specimen sequenced was Tregs from blood. These receptors were collected from a man younger than 35 in good health. Each CDR3 is given with its conserved first and last residue. Fields, in order: D gene, J gene, clone size, V gene, CDR3 protein, CDR3 DNA. D genes are given only for firm matches. Size is stated for part of the rows, as once, few or many counts, or as a class when the clone is expanded.

D: NA; J: TRBJ2-3; size: few; V: TRBV29-1; CDR3: CSAQEILAVTDTQYF; DNA: TGCAGCGCCCAGGAGATATTAGCGGTCACAGATACGCAGTATTTT
D: NA; J: TRBJ2-7; size: few; V: TRBV4-3; CDR3: CASSQANSPSEQYF; DNA: TGCGCCAGCAGCCAAGCGAATAGCCCATCCGAGCAGTACTTC
D: NA; J: TRBJ1-2; size: few; V: TRBV5-4; CDR3: CASSQWQVDGYTF; DNA: TGTGCCAGCAGTCAATGGCAGGTGGATGGCTACACCTTC
D: NA; J: TRBJ2-3; size: NA; V: TRBV27; CDR3: CASSSLGGPNTQYF; DNA: TGTGCCAGCAGTTCGTTGGGGGGGCCCAATACGCAGTATTTT
D: NA; J: TRBJ1-3; size: few; V: TRBV18; CDR3: CASSPQKRTSSGNTIYF; DNA: TGTGCCAGCTCACCTCAAAAGAGAACTAGCTCTGGAAACACCATATATTTT
D: TRBD1; J: TRBJ2-7; size: NA; V: TRBV4-2; CDR3: CAGSPGQGIRYEQYF; DNA: TGTGCCGGCAGCCCCGGACAGGGCATTCGTTACGAGCAGTACTTC
D: NA; J: TRBJ2-3; size: once; V: TRBV6-5; CDR3: CASSSYGDTQYF; DNA: TGTGCCAGCAGTTCCTATGGTGATACGCAGTATTTT
D: NA; J: TRBJ2-1; size: few; V: TRBV5-1; CDR3: CASSLEQGDGDEQFF; DNA: TGCGCCAGCAGCTTGGAACAGGGCGATGGAGATGAGCAGTTCTTC
D: NA; J: TRBJ2-7; size: NA; V: TRBV29-1; CDR3: CSVSSGFYDEQYF; DNA: TGCAGCGTTTCCTCAGGGTTCTACGACGAGCAGTACTTC
D: NA; J: TRBJ2-3; size: NA; V: TRBV4-2; CDR3: CASSQLGTDTQYF; DNA: TGTGCCAGCAGCCAACTCGGCACAGATACGCAGTATTTT
D: TRBD1; J: TRBJ1-5; size: NA; V: TRBV4-1; CDR3: CASSQDVKGDRRYQPQHF; DNA: TGCGCCAGCAGCCAAGATGTAAAGGGGGACAGGAGGTATCAGCCCCAGCATTTT
D: NA; J: TRBJ1-2; size: NA; V: TRBV5-5; CDR3: CASRLTEAAYGYTF; DNA: TGTGCCAGCAGACTGACGGAGGCAGCCTATGGCTACACCTTC
D: NA; J: TRBJ1-5; size: NA; V: TRBV5-6; CDR3: CASSRRTTQHPGHQPQHF; DNA: TGTGCCAGCAGCCGGCGGACAACGCAACACCCTGGGCACCAGCCCCAGCATTTT
D: NA; J: TRBJ2-7; size: NA; V: TRBV27; CDR3: CASSSLSTLGGEQYF; DNA: TGTGCCAGCAGTTCCTTGAGTACACTCGGGGGCGAGCAGTACTTC
D: TRBD1; J: TRBJ1-1; size: NA; V: TRBV2; CDR3: CASTQTGGGRAFF; DNA: TGTGCCAGCACGCAAACAGGGGGCGGTCGGGCTTTCTTT
D: NA; J: TRBJ1-2; size: NA; V: TRBV18; CDR3: CASSPESYLLANYGYTF; DNA: TGTGCCAGCTCACCAGAAAGCTACCTATTAGCTAACTATGGCTACACCTTC
D: NA; J: TRBJ1-1; size: once; V: TRBV11-1; CDR3: CASSLSWLNTEAFF; DNA: TGTGCCAGCAGCTTAAGTTGGCTGAACACTGAAGCTTTCTTT
D: NA; J: TRBJ2-5; size: once; V: TRBV28; CDR3: CASSVQGLRETQYF; DNA: TGTGCCAGCAGTGTTCAGGGTCTGCGGGAGACCCAGTACTTC
D: TRBD2; J: TRBJ2-7; size: NA; V: TRBV6-1; CDR3: CASSAGLAREQYF; DNA: TGTGCCAGCAGTGCCGGACTAGCTCGCGAGCAGTACTTC
D: NA; J: TRBJ1-1; size: few; V: TRBV2; CDR3: CASSRDTYTEAFF; DNA: TGTGCCAGCAGCAGGGACACCTACACTGAAGCTTTCTTT
D: NA; J: TRBJ1-1; size: few; V: TRBV29-1; CDR3: CSVVDWVKNTEAFF; DNA: TGCAGCGTTGTTGACTGGGTGAAGAACACTGAAGCTTTCTTT
D: TRBD1; J: TRBJ2-1; size: NA; V: TRBV7-9; CDR3: CASSDRTGGGGEQFF; DNA: TGTGCCAGCAGCGATCGGACAGGGGGAGGCGGAGAGCAGTTCTTC
D: NA; J: TRBJ2-2; size: NA; V: TRBV25-1; CDR3: CASSKNTGELFF; DNA: TGTGCCAGCAGCAAGAACACCGGGGAGCTGTTTTTT
D: TRBD1; J: TRBJ1-1; size: few; V: TRBV6-6; CDR3: CASSRQGAAEAFF; DNA: TGTGCCAGCAGTCGACAGGGTGCGGCTGAAGCTTTCTTT